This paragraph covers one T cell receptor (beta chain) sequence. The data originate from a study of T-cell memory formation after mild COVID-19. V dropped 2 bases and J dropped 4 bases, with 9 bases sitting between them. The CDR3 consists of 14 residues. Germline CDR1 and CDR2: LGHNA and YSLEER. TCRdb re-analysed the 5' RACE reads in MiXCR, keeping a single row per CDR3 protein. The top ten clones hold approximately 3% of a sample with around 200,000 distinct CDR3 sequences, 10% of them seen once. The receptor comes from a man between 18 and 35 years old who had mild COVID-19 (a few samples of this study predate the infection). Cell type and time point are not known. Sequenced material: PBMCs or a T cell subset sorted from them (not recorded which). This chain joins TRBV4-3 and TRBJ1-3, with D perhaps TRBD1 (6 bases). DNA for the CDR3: TGCGCCAGCAGCCAACACAGGGTGGGAAACACCATATATTTT. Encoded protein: CASSQHRVGNTIYF.